Shown below are 22 T cell receptor beta chains from a single sample sequenced in a study of blood T cells in healthy people across ages. Then a second PCR, running about 6 to 12 cycles, was carried out with a sample-barcoded 5' primer and a J-beta primer mix. TCRdb reanalysed the 5' RACE reads using MiXCR and keeps one entry per CDR3 protein. The table lists 500,000 to 650,000 distinct CDR3 sequences, about 28% of them singletons. These sequences were also reported in another study, on T cells of mothers and their children.

Sequences were obtained from blood. The receptors derive from a boy younger than 10 in good health.

This clonotype has more than one count but fewer than ten. The rearrangement links TRBV24-1 to TRBJ2-2; D may be TRBD1 or TRBD2 (5 bases each). V was cut by 5 bases and J by 7 bases, with 10 bases left in between. The CDR3 spans 13 residues. CDR1 KGHDR and CDR2 SFDVKD come from the germline V gene. The CDR3 sequence: CATSGQGVGELFF. In nucleotides, the CDR3 is TGTGCCACCAGTGGGCAGGGAGTCGGGGAGCTGTTTTTT.

The chain uses TRBV7-2 and TRBJ2-5; no reliable D call. This CDR3 is built from 11 residues. Trimming stripped 2 bases from V and 11 bases from J, with 9 bases between. Germline lookup yields CDR1 SGHTA and CDR2 FQGNSA. This CDR3 reads CASSLSEQQYF. The CDR3 DNA sequence: TGTGCCAGCAGCTTATCGGAACAGCAGTACTTC.

This chain connects TRBV6-5 to TRBJ2-7; D is tentatively TRBD1 or TRBD2 (5 bases each). The CDR3 is made up of 16 amino acids. V was trimmed by 2 bases and J by 7 bases, leaving 21 bases between them. Germline-derived CDR1 and CDR2 are MNHEY and SVGAGI. Here the CDR3 DNA reads TGTGCCAGCAGTTACGCCCTGTCGGGGCCCCCTGGGGAGCAGTACTTC. Encoded protein: CASSYALSGPPGEQYF.

This clonotype has a single count. The chain carries TRBV29-1 and TRBJ2-7; tentative D call: TRBD2 (6 bases). Germline loops: CDR1 SQVTM, CDR2 ANQGSEA. Trimming pared 3 bases from V and 1 base from J, leaving 10 bases between. The CDR3 runs 13 residues. The CDR3 here is CSVETSRSYEQYF. The CDR3 region has the DNA TGCAGCGTTGAGACTAGTCGGTCCTACGAGCAGTACTTC.

The DNA of the CDR3 is TGTGCCAGCAGCCTGAGACAGGGGGTCTTCTACGAGCAGTACTTC. Its protein product is CASSLRQGVFYEQYF. The chain employs TRBV28 and TRBJ2-7; 9 nucleotides align to TRBD1. Unmatched junction bases numbered 9, after V lost 6 bases and J lost 3 bases. The CDR3 has 15 amino acids. CDR1 and CDR2 (germline): MDHEN, SYDVKM.

The chain couples TRBV13 to TRBJ1-4; the match to TRBD1 covers 9 bases. Looked up from germline, CDR1 is PRHDT and CDR2 is FYEKMQ (reference sequence). After removal of 5 bases from V and 3 bases from J, the junction contained 4 bases not matched to a gene. This CDR3 region has 15 residues. CDR3 in amino acids: CASSTYRGPNEKLFF. The CDR3 DNA reads TGTGCCAGCAGCACCTACAGGGGGCCTAATGAAAAACTGTTTTTT.

The chain joins TRBV10-2 to TRBJ1-1, with TRBD1 identical over 8 bases. From germline, CDR1 is WSHSY and CDR2 SAAADI. The length of the CDR3 is 14 residues. J was trimmed by 4 bases and V by 4 bases; bases with no gene match: 5. The DNA of the CDR3 is TGCGCCAGCAGTGTAGGGACAGGCCCCACTGAAGCTTTCTTT. Translation gives CASSVGTGPTEAFF.

Only one count was recorded for this clonotype. The V gene is TRBV6-2 or TRBV6-3, the J gene TRBJ2-6; D gene uncertain. The germline CDR1 and CDR2 sequences are MNHEY and SVGEGT. The length of the CDR3 is 16 residues. V lost 4 bases to trimming and J lost 0 bases, with 10 bases between them. The CDR3 region is CASSSLWSSGANVLTF. Written as DNA, the CDR3 is TGTGCCAGCAGTTCGCTTTGGAGCTCTGGGGCCAACGTCCTGACTTTC.

In regard to this clonotype: The germline gene is not matched at one end of the junction; a read error may be the cause. This chain connects TRBV27 to TRBJ1-6, with 8 bases lining up with TRBD1. From germline, CDR1 is MNHEY and CDR2 SMNVEV (reference sequence). This CDR3 region has 13 residues. The CDR3 sequence: CAGSPDRGSPLHF. The CDR3 bases are TGTGCCGGCAGTCCCGACAGGGGATCACCCCTCCACTTT.

About this clonotype: One end of the junction varies from germline; a read error may be responsible. The chain couples TRBV3-1 to TRBJ2-7; 10 nucleotides align to TRBD2. From germline, CDR1 is LGHDT and CDR2 YNNKEL (reference sequence). This CDR3 is built from 16 residues. The CDR3 here is CASGQRLGLAVDEQYF. DNA for the CDR3: TGTGCCAGCGGCCAACGCTTAGGACTAGCGGTAGACGAGCAGTACTTC.

This clonotype was counted ten times or more. The chain combines TRBV7-9 with TRBJ2-7; D call uncertain. The germline V gene encodes CDR1 SEHNR and CDR2 FQNEAQ (reference sequence). The V and J ends lost 2 bases and 3 bases respectively, with 5 bases between them. The CDR3 runs 12 residues. CDR3 bases: TGTGCCAGCAGCTTATTCGGCTACGAGCAGTACTTC. Its protein is CASSLFGYEQYF.

This clonotype was recorded a few times. The chain joins TRBV20-1 to TRBJ2-3; 13 bases align to TRBD2. Germline-derived CDR1 and CDR2 are DFQATT and SNEGSKA (reference sequence). With 6 bases clipped from V and 8 bases from J, the junction kept 11 bases outside the gene matches. This CDR3 contains 15 residues. CDR3 sequence: CSAGGLAGVLGTQYF. The DNA of the CDR3 is TGCAGTGCCGGCGGACTAGCGGGGGTATTGGGTACGCAGTATTTT.

This clonotype was picked up a small number of times. The DNA of the CDR3 is TGTGCCAGCAGCGGTCGGCAGGGAGGGGACTATGGCTACACCTTC. It translates to CASSGRQGGDYGYTF. This chain links TRBV6-6 with TRBJ1-2; possible D gene TRBD1, 5 bases. CDR1 and CDR2 (germline): MNHNY, SVGAGI (reference sequence). The V end lost 6 bases, the J end lost 3 bases, and 17 bases lay between the germline ends. The length of the CDR3 is 15 residues.

This clonotype has only a few counts. This chain uses TRBV7-6 with TRBJ1-2; D unresolved. CDR3 length: 15 residues. Germline CDR1 SGHVS, CDR2 FNYEAQ. Trimming removed 5 bases from V and 0 bases from J, with 13 bases in between. CDR3 amino acids: CASSPTPTANYGYTF. CDR3 nucleotides: TGTGCCAGCAGCCCCACTCCGACGGCTAACTATGGCTACACCTTC.

V is TRBV20-1 and J is TRBJ2-3; no definite D call. The ends were cut back, 6 bases at V and 5 bases at J, with 12 bases in the middle. The germline gives CDR1 DFQATT, CDR2 SNEGSKA (reference sequence). CDR3 length equals 12 residues. CDR3 in amino acids: CSARIPGDTQYF. The CDR3 DNA is TGCAGTGCCCGAATCCCAGGAGATACGCAGTATTTT.

The chain employs TRBV29-1 and TRBJ2-1; 8 nucleotides agree with TRBD1. The J call is uncertain, as TRBJ2-5 better fits the DNA end. The V gene's germline CDR1 is SQVTM and CDR2 ANQGSEA. The CDR3 extends over 12 amino acids. CDR3 nucleotides: TGCAGCGGTGGACAGGGAAGAGAGACCCAGTACTTC. This translates into CSGGQGRETQYF.

This clonotype was seen a handful of times. The chain couples TRBV6-5 to TRBJ2-1; possibly TRBD1 for D (5 bases). The CDR3 contains 17 residues. Germline V gene sequence: CDR1 MNHEY, CDR2 SVGAGI. Trimming cost V 2 bases and J 1 base, with 15 bases left between them. The CDR3 protein is CASSYSPYRSSYNEQFF. In DNA form, the CDR3 reads TGTGCCAGCAGTTACAGCCCATACAGGAGTTCCTACAATGAGCAGTTCTTC.

This clonotype turned up a few times. The V gene is TRBV7-2, the J gene TRBJ2-4; D gene uncertain. The germline gives CDR1 SGHTA, CDR2 FQGNSA. The CDR3 has 14 residues. Trimming took 5 bases from V and 9 from J, leaving 17 bases between them. The CDR3 protein is CASSTWVEGGIQYF. In DNA, the CDR3 is TGTGCCAGCAGCACCTGGGTGGAAGGTGGCATTCAGTACTTC.

This sequence joins TRBV11-2 and TRBJ2-3; perhaps D is TRBD1 or TRBD2 (6 bases each). The germline V and J ends were trimmed by 6 bases and 6 bases, with 16 bases remaining between them. Germline lookup yields CDR1 SGHAT and CDR2 FQNNGV. This CDR3 is 14 amino acids long. The CDR3 loop reads CASRRDTGRDTQYF. Written as DNA, the CDR3 is TGTGCCAGCAGGAGGGACACAGGGAGGGATACGCAGTATTTT.

V and J are TRBV10-3 and TRBJ2-5; no firm D call. With 0 bases removed from V and 6 bases from J, the gap between germline ends came to 8 bases. The germline CDR1 and CDR2 sequences are ENHRY and SYGVKD. The CDR3 consists of 13 residues. CDR3: CAISESDLQTQYF. The DNA of the CDR3 is TGTGCCATCAGTGAGTCTGACCTTCAGACCCAGTACTTC.

V gene TRBV12-3 or TRBV12-4 combines with J gene TRBJ2-5; D not resolved. The CDR3 totals 15 residues. The V and J ends lost 1 base and 6 bases respectively, with 15 bases between them. For the CDR3, the DNA is TGTGCCAGCAGTTTAGGGTCGCTAGATCGCCAGACCCAGTACTTC. Translation: CASSLGSLDRQTQYF.

This chain links TRBV10-2 with TRBJ2-5; D is undetermined. Germline V gene data show CDR1 as WSHSY and CDR2 as SAAADI. Trimming shortened V by 6 bases and J by 2 bases, and 13 bases separated the two germline ends. The CDR3 is 14 residues long. CDR3 in DNA: TGCGCCAGCAGCCGAGTGAACAGTCAAGAGACCCAGTACTTC. Protein product: CASSRVNSQETQYF.